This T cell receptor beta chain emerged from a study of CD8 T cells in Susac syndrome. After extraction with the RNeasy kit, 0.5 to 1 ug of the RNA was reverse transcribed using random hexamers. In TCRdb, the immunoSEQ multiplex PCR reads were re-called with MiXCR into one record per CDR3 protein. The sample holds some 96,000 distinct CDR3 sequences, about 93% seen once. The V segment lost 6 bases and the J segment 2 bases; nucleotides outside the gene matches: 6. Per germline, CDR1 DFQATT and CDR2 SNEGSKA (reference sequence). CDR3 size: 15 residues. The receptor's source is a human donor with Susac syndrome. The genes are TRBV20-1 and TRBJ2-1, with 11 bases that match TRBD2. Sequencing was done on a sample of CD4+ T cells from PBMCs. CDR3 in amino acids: CSAIPSGGTYNEQFF. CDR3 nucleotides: TGCAGTGCCATACCTAGCGGGGGGACCTACAATGAGCAGTTCTTC.